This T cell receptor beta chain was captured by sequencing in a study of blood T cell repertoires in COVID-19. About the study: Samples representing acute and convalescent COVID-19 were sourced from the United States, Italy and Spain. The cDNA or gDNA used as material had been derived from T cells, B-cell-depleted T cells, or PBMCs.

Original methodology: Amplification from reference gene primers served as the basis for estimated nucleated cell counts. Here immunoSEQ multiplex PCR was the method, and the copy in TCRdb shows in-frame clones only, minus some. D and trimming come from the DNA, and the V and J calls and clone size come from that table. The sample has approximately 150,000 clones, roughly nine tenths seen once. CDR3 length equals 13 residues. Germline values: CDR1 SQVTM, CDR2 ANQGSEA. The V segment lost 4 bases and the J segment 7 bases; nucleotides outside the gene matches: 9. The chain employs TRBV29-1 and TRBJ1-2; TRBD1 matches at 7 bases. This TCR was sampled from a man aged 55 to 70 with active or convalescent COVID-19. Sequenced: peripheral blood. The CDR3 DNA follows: TGCAGCGTTGCGGGGACAGTGGGAGCTGGCTACACCTTC. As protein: CSVAGTVGAGYTF.